Following are 25 T cell receptor beta chains from one sample sequenced in a study of blood T cell repertoires in COVID-19. Sequenced by immunoSEQ multiplex PCR; TCRdb stores in-frame clones only, minus some. Of 150,000 to 200,000 clones listed, 84% are singletons. The sequenced material came from peripheral blood. The receptor set was obtained from a woman between 65 and 79 years old with COVID-19, enrolled during active disease.

This clone was picked up a small number of times. The CDR3 loop is CASSQTPQIYEQYF. In nucleotides, the CDR3 is TGTGCCAGCAGCCAGACCCCACAGATTTACGAGCAGTACTTC. V and J are TRBV7-9 and TRBJ2-7; D unresolved. The CDR3 runs to 14 residues. The ends were cut back, 5 bases at V and 4 bases at J, with 15 bases in the middle. Germline V gene data show CDR1 as SEHNR and CDR2 as FQNEAQ (reference sequence).

The rearrangement links TRBV18 to TRBJ1-2; the D gene is possibly TRBD1 (6 bases). V was trimmed by 3 bases and J by 4 bases, leaving 12 bases between them. The CDR3 covers 14 residues. Per the germline V gene, CDR1 is KGHSH and CDR2 is LQKENI. CDR3 in DNA: TGTGCCAGCTCACCCGGACAGCTTTTCTATGGCTACACCTTC. It translates to CASSPGQLFYGYTF.

The chain combines TRBV3-1 (or the pseudogene TRBV3-2) with TRBJ1-6; 7 bases align to TRBD1. The germline V gene encodes CDR1 LGHDT and CDR2 YNNKEL (reference sequence). V lost 1 base and J lost 7; bases outside the gene matches: 4. This CDR3 spans 15 amino acids. DNA for the CDR3: TGTGCCAGCAGCCAAGGGGACAGCTCAAATTCACCCCTCCACTTT. It encodes CASSQGDSSNSPLHF.

The rearrangement joins TRBV2 to TRBJ1-2, with D maybe TRBD1 (6 bases). Trimming left V 11 bases short and J 3 bases short, with 16 bases between. This CDR3 region has 13 residues. Per the germline V gene, CDR1 is SNHLY and CDR2 is FYNNEI. In DNA, the CDR3 is TGTGCCTTCCGCAGGGGCGTGGACTATGGCTACACCTTC. This encodes CAFRRGVDYGYTF.

This clone appeared a few times. V gene TRBV6-5 combines with J gene TRBJ1-6; D possibly corresponds to TRBD1 (6 bases). The CDR3 has 13 amino acids. Deletions cut 9 bases from V and 10 bases from J, with 16 bases between. CDR1 and CDR2 from the germline V gene are MNHEY and SVGAGI. DNA for the CDR3: TGTGCCAGTTGTGGGGGGGGCACCTCACCCCTCCACTTT. Protein sequence: CASCGGGTSPLHF.

The chain links TRBV5-1 to TRBJ1-4; tentatively, D is TRBD1 (6 bases). The CDR3 is 15 residues long. Germline V gene data show CDR1 as SGHRS and CDR2 as YFSETQ. The V end was cut by 1 base, the J end by 8 bases, with 15 bases between. The CDR3: CASSLFGSQGEKLFF. CDR3 bases: TGCGCCAGCAGCTTGTTCGGGTCCCAGGGGGAAAAACTGTTTTTT.

The CDR3 protein is CASSGFTGRNTEAFF. Here the CDR3 DNA reads TGTGCCAGTAGTGGATTTACAGGCCGGAACACTGAAGCTTTCTTT. The gene calls are TRBV19 and TRBJ1-1, with a possible D match to TRBD1 (5 bases). Trimming shortened V by 5 bases and J by 1 base, and 14 bases separated the two germline ends. CDR3 length equals 15 residues. Germline V gene lookup returns CDR1 LNHDA and CDR2 SQIVND (reference sequence).

The rearrangement joins TRBV6-5 to TRBJ2-7, with TRBD1 matching 7 bases. V shed 8 bases, J shed 5 bases, and the junction held 9 bases outside the gene matches. CDR3 size: 13 residues. The germline V gene encodes CDR1 MNHEY and CDR2 SVGAGI. CDR3: CASGRGGRDEQYV. DNA for the CDR3: TGTGCCAGCGGTAGAGGGGGCCGGGACGAGCAGTACGTC.

The CDR3 loop is CASRQDRAIYGYTF. The DNA for the CDR3 is TGTGCCAGCAGGCAAGACAGGGCGATCTATGGCTACACCTTC. This sequence joins TRBV28 and TRBJ1-2; 7 bases align to TRBD1. Losses at the gene ends were 6 bases for V and 4 bases for J; bases not matched to a gene: 8. Germline-derived CDR1 and CDR2 are MDHEN and SYDVKM. The CDR3 has 14 residues.

This clone was counted once. The chain couples TRBV12-3 or TRBV12-4 to TRBJ1-1; weak D call: TRBD1 (5 bases). The CDR3 extends over 12 amino acids. Between the trimmed V and J ends, which lost 5 bases and 10 bases, there was a span of 14 bases. The CDR3 region has the DNA TGTGCCAGCAGTACCTCGACCGGGGGAGCTTTCTTT. Its protein is CASSTSTGGAFF.

The chain recombines TRBV10-2 with TRBJ2-7, with TRBD1 as a possible D gene (5 bases). This CDR3 has 13 amino acids. CDR1 and CDR2 (germline): WSHSY, SAAADI. V lost 2 bases and J lost 3, with 8 bases in between. The chain's CDR3 is CASSETGNYEQYV. The CDR3 nucleotides read TGCGCCAGCAGTGAGACAGGCAACTACGAGCAGTACGTC.

The chain links TRBV27 to TRBJ1-1; perhaps TRBD1 as D (5 bases). V lost 3 bases and J lost 0, with 17 bases in between. Germline lookup yields CDR1 MNHEY and CDR2 SMNVEV (reference sequence). The CDR3 is made up of 17 amino acids. The CDR3 DNA is TGTGCCAGCAGTTTCATAACGGGGGGTTTCATGAACACTGAAGCTTTCTTT. This encodes CASSFITGGFMNTEAFF.

The chain recombines TRBV6-5 with TRBJ2-7, with D maybe TRBD2 (5 bases). V was cut by 0 bases and J by 6 bases, with 9 bases left in between. This CDR3 comprises 13 residues. Looked up from germline, CDR1 is MNHEY and CDR2 is SVGAGI. Here the CDR3 DNA reads TGTGCCAGCAGTTACTCTGGCGGAGGCGAGCAGTACGTC. It is translated as CASSYSGGGEQYV.

This chain uses TRBV5-1 with TRBJ2-1; 9 positions agree with TRBD2. The V gene's germline CDR1 is SGHRS and CDR2 YFSETQ. V was clipped by 4 bases and J by 4 bases; unmatched bases: 6. This CDR3 has 15 amino acids. The CDR3 region has the DNA TGCGCCAGCAGCGGTCTAGCGGGGAAGTACAATGAGCAGTTCTTC. The encoded protein is CASSGLAGKYNEQFF.

The chain is built from TRBV28 and TRBJ1-5; D not certain. This CDR3 has 15 residues. Germline V gene lookup returns CDR1 MDHEN and CDR2 SYDVKM. Between the trimmed V and J ends, which lost 5 bases and 2 bases, there was a span of 13 bases. CDR3 nucleotide sequence: TGTGCCAGCAGTCGACCCACCGGAGGCAATCAGCCCCAGCATTTT. It codes for CASSRPTGGNQPQHF. Drawing the rest from reference TRBV28 and TRBJ1-5, the complete variable domain is DVKVTQSSRYLVKRTGEKVFLECVQDMDHENMFWYRQDPGLGLRLIYFSYDVKMKEKGDIPEGYSVSREKKERFSLILESASTNQTSMYLCASSRPTGGNQPQHFGDGTRLSIL.

The chain combines TRBV28 with TRBJ1-2, with 11 bases aligning to TRBD1. Germline values: CDR1 MDHEN, CDR2 SYDVKM. Trimming cost V 8 bases and J 4 bases; bases outside gene matches: 6. This CDR3 region has 14 residues. Written as DNA, the CDR3 is TGTGCCAGCCACCGAGGACAGGGGGCCTATGGCTACACCTTC. It translates to CASHRGQGAYGYTF.

The chain uses TRBV10-3 and TRBJ2-1, with 7 positions matching TRBD2. Germline-derived CDR1 and CDR2 are ENHRY and SYGVKD. J lost 16 bases, V lost 2 bases, and 8 bases had no gene match. This CDR3 has 12 residues. CDR3 loop: CAISETGLGLFF. CDR3 in DNA: TGTGCCATCAGTGAGACCGGACTAGGTTTATTCTTC.

The chain has TRBV29-1 and TRBJ2-5; 9 bases agree with TRBD1. The V gene's germline CDR1 is SQVTM and CDR2 ANQGSEA. The CDR3 covers 15 residues. V gave up 1 base and J gave up 3 bases; unmatched junction bases: 6. In DNA form, the CDR3 reads TGCAGCGTTGAAGTCTGGGACAGGGCCAAAGAGACCCAGTACTTC. It codes for CSVEVWDRAKETQYF. Full variable domain (rest looked up from reference TRBV29-1 and TRBJ2-5): SAVISQKPSRDICQRGTSLTIQCQVDSQVTMMFWYRQQPGQSLTLIATANQGSEATYESGFVIDKFPISRPNLTFSTLTVSNMSPEDSSIYLCSVEVWDRAKETQYFGPGTRLLVL.

This chain links TRBV3-1 (or the pseudogene TRBV3-2) with TRBJ1-5; D uncertain. The germline gives CDR1 LGHDT, CDR2 YNNKEL (reference sequence). Trimming pared 3 bases from V and 4 bases from J, leaving 4 bases between. This CDR3 is 12 amino acids long. This chain's CDR3 is CASSHLNQPQHF. The CDR3 nucleotides read TGTGCCAGCAGCCATCTGAATCAGCCCCAGCATTTT.

V usage is TRBV25-1 and J usage is TRBJ1-2, with 9 positions matching TRBD1. Germline CDR1 reads MGHDK; CDR2 reads SYGVNS. The CDR3 totals 18 residues. The trim removed 6 bases at V and 4 bases at J, leaving 18 bases unmatched. The CDR3, as DNA: TGTGCCAGCAGCTCCCCCCAAAACCGGGACAGGGATCGCTATGGCTACACCTTC. It specifies CASSSPQNRDRDRYGYTF.

This clone was detected once. The chain recombines TRBV27 with TRBJ2-2; TRBD1 aligns across 8 bases. V lost 6 bases and J lost 6; bases outside the gene matches: 9. This CDR3 has 15 amino acids. Germline values: CDR1 MNHEY, CDR2 SMNVEV (reference sequence). The CDR3 is CASRDQGALPGELFF. The CDR3 nucleotides read TGTGCCAGCAGGGACCAGGGGGCTTTACCCGGGGAGCTGTTTTTT.

V usage is TRBV9 and J usage is TRBJ1-3, with D perhaps TRBD1 (5 bases). V lost 5 bases and J lost 0, with 15 bases in between. The CDR3 runs 16 residues. Germline V gives CDR1 SGDLS, CDR2 YYNGEE. The CDR3 loop reads CASSVAGTYSGNTIYF. The CDR3 DNA reads TGTGCCAGCAGTGTGGCCGGGACTTACTCTGGAAACACCATATATTTT.

Points on this clone: Germline and junction disagree at one end, which may indicate a read error. This sample also contains other DNA sequences that code for the same CDR3. The chain joins TRBV2 to TRBJ1-2, with TRBD1 identical over 9 bases. This CDR3 has 15 residues. Germline CDR1 and CDR2: SNHLY and FYNNEI. CDR3 bases: TGCGCCAGCAGTTACGGGACAGGGTACCGTTATGGCTACACCTTC. Its protein product is CASSYGTGYRYGYTF.

V is TRBV18 and J is TRBJ1-2, with TRBD1 identical over 7 bases. Germline V gives CDR1 KGHSH, CDR2 LQKENI. After removal of 3 bases from V and 7 bases from J, the junction contained 11 bases not matched to a gene. The CDR3 totals 15 residues. The CDR3 DNA reads as TGTGCCAGCTCACCTGAAACTACAGGGGTTGGTGGCTACACCTTC. It codes for CASSPETTGVGGYTF.

The gene calls are TRBV6-5 and TRBJ2-1; maybe TRBD1 (6 bases). Germline CDR1 MNHEY, CDR2 SVGAGI. The CDR3 covers 12 residues. The V end was cut by 7 bases, the J end by 5 bases, with 9 bases between. In DNA, the CDR3 is TGTGCCAGCACCGACAGGCACAATGAGCAGTTCTTC. The encoded protein is CASTDRHNEQFF.